The present T cell receptor (beta chain) was sequenced within a study of beta chain features in type 1 diabetes. V was clipped by 3 bases and J by 5 bases, with 8 bases between them. Germline CDR1 KGHSH, CDR2 LQKENI. The CDR3 is made up of 12 amino acids. As for this clone: Its cognate antigen is unknown. Other DNA variants within this sample encode the same CDR3.

Cells sorted by CD45RO/CCR7/CD25/CD127/CD95/CD27 comprised CD4+ naive, central memory, regulatory and stem cell-like memory cells. Findings and caveats of the study: No resolution was reached here on whether HLA type influences TCRB rearrangement.

As every portion of the isolated RNA was reverse transcribed, the sequencing read expressed TCRB transcripts. Measured with immunoSEQ multiplex PCR; TCRdb has only the in-frame clones, and not every one. Among 600,000 to 650,000 clones listed, roughly 15% were seen once. Input material: naive CD4+ T cells from blood. This chain connects TRBV18 to TRBJ2-7, with no clear D. This TCR was sampled from a man between 18 and 35 years old in good health. CDR3 nucleotides: TGTGCCAGCTCACCCAAGGGTGACGAGCAGTACTTC. It is translated as CASSPKGDEQYF. The variable domain in full, completed from reference TRBV18 and TRBJ2-7, reads NAGVMQNPRHLVRRRGQEARLRCSPMKGHSHVYWYRQLPEEGLKFMVYLQKENIIDESGMPKERFSAEFPKEGPSILRIQQVVRGDSAAYFCASSPKGDEQYFGPGTRLTVT.